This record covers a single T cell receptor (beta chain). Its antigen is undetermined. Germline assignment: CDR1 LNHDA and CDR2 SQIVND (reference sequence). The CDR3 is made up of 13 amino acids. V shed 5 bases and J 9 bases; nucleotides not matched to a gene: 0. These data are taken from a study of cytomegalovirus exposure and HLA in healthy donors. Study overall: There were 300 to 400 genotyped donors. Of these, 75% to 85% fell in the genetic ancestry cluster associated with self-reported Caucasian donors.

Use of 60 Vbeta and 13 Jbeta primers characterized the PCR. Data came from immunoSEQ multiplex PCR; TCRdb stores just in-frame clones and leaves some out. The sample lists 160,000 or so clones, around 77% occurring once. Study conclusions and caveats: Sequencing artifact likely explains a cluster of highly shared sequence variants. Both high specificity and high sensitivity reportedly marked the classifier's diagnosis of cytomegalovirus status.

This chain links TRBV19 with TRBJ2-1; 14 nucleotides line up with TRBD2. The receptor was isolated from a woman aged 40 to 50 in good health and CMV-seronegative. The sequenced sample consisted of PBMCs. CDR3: CASSGTSGSEQFF. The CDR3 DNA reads TGTGCCAGTAGTGGGACTAGCGGGAGTGAGCAGTTCTTC. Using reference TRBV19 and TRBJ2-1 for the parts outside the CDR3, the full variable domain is DGGITQSPKYLFRKEGQNVTLSCEQNLNHDAMYWYRQDPGQGLRLIYYSQIVNDFQKGDIAEGYSVSREKKESFPLTVTSAQKNPTAFYLCASSGTSGSEQFFGPGTRLTVL.